This T cell receptor (beta chain) stems from a study of control samples from healthy donors and cancer patients. The CDR3 runs 13 residues. The germline V gene has CDR1 SNHLY and CDR2 FYNNEI. V was shortened by 3 bases and J by 6 bases, with 9 bases between the two germline ends. Sequenced by immunoSEQ multiplex PCR; TCRdb stores in-frame clones only, minus some. The profile covers 190,000 or so clones, with 90% to 95% appearing a single time and more than 1.2% taken by the ten largest. Sequencing input: blood. This chain connects TRBV2 to TRBJ2-1, with a weak D call TRBD1 (6 bases). The receptor was derived from a young man in good health. This CDR3 reads CASSEDRFNEQFF. The CDR3 coding sequence is TGTGCCAGCAGTGAGGACAGATTCAATGAGCAGTTCTTC.